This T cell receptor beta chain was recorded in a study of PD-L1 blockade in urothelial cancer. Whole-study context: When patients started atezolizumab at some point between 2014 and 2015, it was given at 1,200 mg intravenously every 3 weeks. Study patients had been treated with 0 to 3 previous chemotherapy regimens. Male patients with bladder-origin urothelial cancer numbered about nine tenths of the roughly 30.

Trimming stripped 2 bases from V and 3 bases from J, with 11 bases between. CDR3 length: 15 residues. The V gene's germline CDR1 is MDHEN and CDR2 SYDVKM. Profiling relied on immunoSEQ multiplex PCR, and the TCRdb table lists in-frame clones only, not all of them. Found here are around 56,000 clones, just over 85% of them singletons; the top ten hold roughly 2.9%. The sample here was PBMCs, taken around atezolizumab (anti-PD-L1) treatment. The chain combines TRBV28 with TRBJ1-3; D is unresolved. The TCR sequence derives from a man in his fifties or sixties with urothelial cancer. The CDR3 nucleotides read TGTGCCAGCAGTTTAGGGCGTGGCAGTGGAAACACCATATATTTT. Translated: CASSLGRGSGNTIYF.